A selection of T cell receptor beta chains follows, all from one sample in a study of OX40 agonist ivuxolimab in advanced cancers. Data came from immunoSEQ multiplex PCR; TCRdb stores just in-frame clones and leaves some out. The repertoire holds roughly 48,000 clones, with about 89% as singletons. The specimen was CD4+ or CD8+ T cells sorted from blood, collected in a trial of the OX40 agonist ivuxolimab. The receptors originated from an adult with an advanced solid tumor such as melanoma, head and neck, liver or kidney cancer. CDR3s include the opening cysteine and the closing phenylalanine or tryptophan. The order of the fields is clone size, J gene, D gene, CDR3 length, V gene, CDR3 protein, CDR3 DNA. A D gene is named only where the DNA matches it firmly. Clone size is stated in some rows and not others, as once, few, many or a class when expanded.

>.|TRBJ1-4|TRBD1|14|TRBV18
CASSPGQGFEKLFF
TGTGCCAGCTCACCGGGACAGGGGTTTGAAAAACTGTTTTTT
>.|TRBJ1-1|.|15|TRBV7-8
CASSLTGWGGTEAFF
TGTGCCAGCAGCCTAACAGGGTGGGGAGGCACTGAAGCTTTCTTT
>once|TRBJ2-1|.|16|TRBV14
CASSQDVVGGYNEQFF
TGTGCCAGCAGCCAAGATGTAGTTGGGGGCTACAATGAGCAGTTCTTC
>medium-sized|TRBJ1-1|.|13|TRBV28
CASRYEGYTEAFF
TGTGCCAGCAGGTACGAGGGGTACACTGAAGCTTTCTTT
>.|TRBJ2-7|.|13|TRBV6-5
CASSFGRGWEQYF
TGTGCCAGCAGCTTCGGACGGGGCTGGGAGCAGTACTTC
>.|TRBJ2-1|TRBD2|16|TRBV10-1
CASSDLAGKPYNEQFF
TGCGCCAGCAGTGATCTAGCGGGGAAACCTTACAATGAGCAGTTCTTC
>.|TRBJ1-1|.|12|TRBV9
CASSDSGTEAFF
TGTGCCAGCAGCGATTCGGGCACTGAAGCTTTCTTT
>.|TRBJ1-1|.|15|TRBV6-5
CASSYSTPGVTEAFF
TGTGCCAGCAGTTACTCCACACCAGGTGTCACTGAAGCTTTCTTT
>.|TRBJ2-7|TRBD1|14|TRBV19
CASSNGRGLYEQYF
TGTGCCAGTAGTAACGGCAGGGGGCTCTACGAGCAGTACTTC
>.|TRBJ2-7|.|13|TRBV2
CASSEAGYFEQYF
TGTGCCAGCAGTGAAGCGGGGTATTTCGAGCAGTACTTC
>.|TRBJ2-7|TRBD1|16|TRBV7-9
CASSPTTGPSSYEQYF
TGTGCCAGCAGCCCTACGACAGGGCCGAGCTCCTACGAGCAGTACTTC
>.|TRBJ1-1|.|13|TRBV28
CASSLAQGTEAFF
TGTGCCAGCAGTTTAGCACAGGGAACTGAAGCTTTCTTT
>.|TRBJ2-3|.|13|TRBV25-1
CASSEYGEDTQYF
TGTGCCAGCAGTGAATACGGGGAGGATACGCAGTATTTT
>.|TRBJ2-3|.|14|TRBV10-1
CASSEGLSTDTQYF
TGCGCCAGCAGTGAGGGGCTGAGCACAGATACGCAGTATTTT
>.|TRBJ2-6|.|15|TRBV7-9
CASSQSQSRANVLTF
TGTGCCAGCAGCCAGTCACAAAGTCGGGCCAACGTCCTGACTTTC
>.|TRBJ2-7|.|12|TRBV30
CAWSVFDGEQYF
TGTGCCTGGAGTGTATTTGATGGAGAGCAGTACTTC
>.|TRBJ2-5|.|13|TRBV25-1
CASGSGGRETQYF
TGTGCCAGTGGTTCAGGTGGAAGGGAGACCCAGTACTTC
>.|TRBJ1-1|TRBD1|14|TRBV19
CASSKGQVNTEAFF
TGTGCCAGTAGTAAGGGACAGGTTAACACTGAAGCTTTCTTT
>few|TRBJ2-1|TRBD2|15|TRBV5-4
CASSSSGGTDNEQFF
TGTGCCAGCAGCTCTAGCGGGGGGACCGACAATGAGCAGTTCTTC
>.|TRBJ2-7|TRBD2|16|TRBV6-1
CASSEGTSGPANEQYF
TGTGCCAGCAGTGAAGGGACTAGCGGGCCTGCGAACGAGCAGTACTTC
>.|TRBJ1-4|TRBD1|15|TRBV10-3
CAISESGQGSEKLFF
TGTGCCATCAGTGAGTCGGGACAGGGGTCCGAAAAACTGTTTTTT
>.|TRBJ2-1|.|16|TRBV7-9
CASSLLSGTANNEQFF
TGTGCCAGCAGCTTACTGTCCGGGACTGCAAACAATGAGCAGTTCTTC
>.|TRBJ2-6|.|18|TRBV5-6
CASSPSDIGAPGANVLTF
TGTGCCAGCAGCCCTTCTGATATTGGGGCCCCTGGGGCCAACGTCCTGACTTTC
>.|TRBJ2-7|.|14|TRBV4-1
CASSQEPATYEQYF
TGCGCCAGCAGCCAAGAACCAGCAACCTACGAGCAGTACTTC
>.|TRBJ2-2|TRBD2|16|TRBV7-3
CASSSLAGGPTGELFF
TGTGCCAGCAGCTCACTAGCGGGAGGTCCCACCGGGGAGCTGTTTTTT
>.|TRBJ2-7|.|17|TRBV4-1
CASSQDGNRRGPYEQYF
TGCGCCAGCAGCCAAGACGGGAACAGGCGGGGTCCCTACGAGCAGTACTTC
>.|TRBJ1-6|.|21|TRBV4-1
CASSLDLQSTLTSSYNSPLHF
TGCGCCAGCAGCCTGGACCTTCAGTCAACCCTTACTAGCTCCTATAATTCACCCCTCCACTTT
>.|TRBJ2-7|TRBD2|17|TRBV7-9
CASSPTTPGRGGEEVYF
TGTGCCAGCAGCCCCACAACCCCCGGGCGGGGGGGAGAAGAGGTTTACTTC
>once|TRBJ2-5|.|13|TRBV14
CASSQVGEETQYF
TGTGCCAGCAGCCAAGTTGGGGAAGAGACCCAGTACTTC
>.|TRBJ1-2|TRBD1|14|TRBV29-1
CSVEVQGVTLGYTF
TGCAGCGTTGAAGTACAGGGGGTAACTCTTGGCTACACCTTC
>.|TRBJ1-1|TRBD1|15|TRBV19
CASSIGQGLNTEAFF
TGTGCCAGTAGTATCGGACAGGGACTGAACACTGAAGCTTTCTTT
>.|TRBJ1-1|.|14|TRBV7-9
CASSLTGGVTEAFF
TGTGCCAGCAGCTTAACAGGAGGAGTAACTGAAGCTTTCTTT
>.|TRBJ2-7|.|13|TRBV27
CASAPGVSYEQYF
TGTGCCAGCGCCCCGGGCGTCTCCTACGAGCAGTACTTC
>.|TRBJ1-1|.|15|TRBV19
CASSVSLLGGTEAFF
TGTGCCAGTAGTGTTAGTCTATTGGGAGGCACTGAAGCTTTCTTT
>.|TRBJ1-1|TRBD1|14|TRBV7-9
CASSLARTGSEAFF
TGTGCCAGCAGCTTAGCGAGGACAGGGAGTGAAGCTTTCTTT
>.|TRBJ2-7|.|17|TRBV4-2
CASSQVLAERRGYEQYF
TGTGCCAGCAGCCAAGTGCTTGCGGAGCGACGGGGCTACGAGCAGTACTTC
>.|TRBJ2-7|TRBD2|14|TRBV19
CASSIQREGYEQYF
TGTGCCAGTAGTATTCAACGGGAGGGCTACGAGCAGTACTTC
>.|TRBJ2-3|.|14|TRBV7-6
CASSNYGGSDTQYF
TGTGCCAGCAGCAATTACGGGGGTTCAGATACGCAGTATTTT
>.|TRBJ1-1|.|15|TRBV9
CASSVADFLGTEAFF
TGTGCCAGCAGCGTAGCGGACTTTTTGGGAACTGAAGCTTTCTTT
>once|TRBJ2-7|TRBD1|15|TRBV27
CASSDRGPQIYEQYF
TGTGCCAGCAGTGACAGGGGGCCCCAAATTTACGAGCAGTACTTC
>.|TRBJ2-5|.|11|TRBV27
CASSLQETQYF
TGTGCCAGCAGTTTACAGGAGACCCAGTACTTC
>.|TRBJ2-2|.|12|TRBV5-4
CASSYQAGELFF
TGTGCCAGCAGTTACCAAGCCGGGGAGCTGTTTTTT
>once|TRBJ2-5|.|13|TRBV7-9
CASRDSSRETQYF
TGTGCCAGCAGGGACAGTTCCCGGGAGACCCAGTACTTC
>.|TRBJ2-3|.|16|TRBV4-1
CASSQTVGASTDTQYF
TGCGCCAGCAGCCAAACTGTCGGGGCTAGCACAGATACGCAGTATTTT
>once|TRBJ2-1|TRBD2|16|TRBV6-4
CTSSEASGHSYNEQFF
TGTACCAGCAGTGAGGCTAGCGGGCATTCCTACAATGAGCAGTTCTTC
>.|TRBJ1-5|.|14|TRBV7-9
CASSLGQGVQPQHF
TGTGCCAGCAGCTTAGGCCAGGGAGTTCAGCCCCAGCATTTT
>.|TRBJ2-7|.|13|TRBV27
CASSPGPPYEQYF
TGTGCCAGCAGTCCGGGACCCCCCTACGAGCAGTACTTC
>.|TRBJ2-7|TRBD2|17|TRBV19
CASSILSGGPGSYEQYF
TGTGCCAGTAGTATTCTAAGCGGGGGCCCTGGAAGCTACGAGCAGTACTTC
>few|TRBJ1-5|TRBD1|16|TRBV9
CASSVGTGDSNQPQHF
TGTGCCAGCAGCGTTGGGACAGGGGATAGCAATCAGCCCCAGCATTTT
>.|TRBJ1-5|.|16|TRBV19
CASSIVVGAADQPQHF
TGTGCCAGTAGTATAGTGGTCGGGGCCGCTGATCAGCCCCAGCATTTT
>.|TRBJ1-5|.|15|TRBV4-1
CASSQDITWDQPQHF
TGCGCCAGCAGCCAAGACATAACGTGGGATCAGCCCCAGCATTTT
>few|TRBJ1-2|.|11|TRBV27
CASRDSYGYTF
TGTGCCAGCAGGGACAGTTATGGCTACACCTTC
>once|TRBJ1-4|.|16|TRBV9
CASSVGGFATNEKLFF
TGTGCCAGCAGCGTAGGGGGATTTGCAACTAATGAAAAACTGTTTTTT
>.|TRBJ1-5|.|16|TRBV27
CASSPYGAPSNQPQHF
TGTGCCAGCAGTCCGTACGGGGCCCCGAGCAATCAGCCCCAGCATTTT
>few|TRBJ1-1|.|14|TRBV5-1
CASSPWTGNTEAFF
TGCGCCAGCAGCCCCTGGACGGGGAACACTGAAGCTTTCTTT
>.|TRBJ2-7|TRBD2|14|TRBV9
CASSISGVRDEQYF
TGTGCCAGCAGCATTAGCGGGGTCCGGGACGAGCAGTACTTC